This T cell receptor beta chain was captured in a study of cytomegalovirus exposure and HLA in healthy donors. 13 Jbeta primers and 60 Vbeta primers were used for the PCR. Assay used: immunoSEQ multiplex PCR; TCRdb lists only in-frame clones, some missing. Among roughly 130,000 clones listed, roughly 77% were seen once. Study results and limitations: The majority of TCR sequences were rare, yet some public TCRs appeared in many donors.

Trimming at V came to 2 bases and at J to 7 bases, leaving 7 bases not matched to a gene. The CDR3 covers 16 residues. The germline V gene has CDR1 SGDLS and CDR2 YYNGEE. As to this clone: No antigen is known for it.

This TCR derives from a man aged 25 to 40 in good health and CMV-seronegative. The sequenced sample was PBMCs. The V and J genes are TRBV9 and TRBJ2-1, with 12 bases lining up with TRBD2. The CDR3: CASSVPGLAGWNEQFF. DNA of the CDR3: TGTGCCAGCAGCGTCCCGGGACTAGCGGGTTGGAATGAGCAGTTCTTC.